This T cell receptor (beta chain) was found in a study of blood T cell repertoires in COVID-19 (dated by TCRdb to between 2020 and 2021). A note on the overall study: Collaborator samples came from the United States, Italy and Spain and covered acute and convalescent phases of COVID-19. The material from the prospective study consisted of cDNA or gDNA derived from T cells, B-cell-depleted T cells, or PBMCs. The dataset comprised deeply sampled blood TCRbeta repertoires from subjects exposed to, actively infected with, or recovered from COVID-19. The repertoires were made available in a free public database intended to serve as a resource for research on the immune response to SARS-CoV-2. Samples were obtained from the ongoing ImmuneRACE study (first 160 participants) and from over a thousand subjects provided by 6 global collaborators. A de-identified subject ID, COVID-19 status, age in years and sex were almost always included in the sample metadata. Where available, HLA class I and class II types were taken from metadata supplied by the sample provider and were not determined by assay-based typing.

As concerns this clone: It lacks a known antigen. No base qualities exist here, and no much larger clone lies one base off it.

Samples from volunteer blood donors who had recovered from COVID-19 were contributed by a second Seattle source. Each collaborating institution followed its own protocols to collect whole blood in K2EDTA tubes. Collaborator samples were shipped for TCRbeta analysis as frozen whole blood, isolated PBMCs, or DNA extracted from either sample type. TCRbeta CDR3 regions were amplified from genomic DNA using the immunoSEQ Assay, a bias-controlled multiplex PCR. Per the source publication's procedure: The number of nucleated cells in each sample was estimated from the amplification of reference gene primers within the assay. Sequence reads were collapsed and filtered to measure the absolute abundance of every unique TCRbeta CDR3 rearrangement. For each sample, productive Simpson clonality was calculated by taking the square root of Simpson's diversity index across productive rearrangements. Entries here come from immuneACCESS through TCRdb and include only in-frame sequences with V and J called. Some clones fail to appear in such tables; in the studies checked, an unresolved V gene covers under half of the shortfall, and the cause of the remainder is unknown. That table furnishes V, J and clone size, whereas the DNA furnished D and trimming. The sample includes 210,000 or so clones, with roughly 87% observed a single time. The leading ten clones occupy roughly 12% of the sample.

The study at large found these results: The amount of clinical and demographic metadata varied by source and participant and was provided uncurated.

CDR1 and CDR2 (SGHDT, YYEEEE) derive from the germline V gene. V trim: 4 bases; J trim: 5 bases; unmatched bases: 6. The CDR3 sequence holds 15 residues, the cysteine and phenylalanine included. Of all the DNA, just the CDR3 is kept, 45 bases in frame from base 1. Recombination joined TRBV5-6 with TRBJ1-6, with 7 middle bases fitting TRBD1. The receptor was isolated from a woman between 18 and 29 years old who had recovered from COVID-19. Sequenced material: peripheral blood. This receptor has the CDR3 CASSRQGGNNSPLHF. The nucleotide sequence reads TGTGCCAGCAGCCGACAGGGTGGAAATAATTCACCCCTCCACTTT.